The text below deals with one T cell receptor beta chain. The CDR3 sequence is 13 residues long. V lost 2 bases to trimming and J lost 13 bases, with 12 bases between them. The data were produced by immunoSEQ multiplex PCR, yet TCRdb's version contains in-frame clones alone and is incomplete. This sample has 650,000 to 800,000 clones, with 85% to 90% found just once. This sample stems from a study of blood T cell repertoires in COVID-19. As for the study in general: Samples came from the United States, Italy and Spain, spanning acute and convalescent COVID-19. PBMCs, B-cell-depleted T cells, or T cells provided the cDNA or gDNA that made up the material.

Sequenced: peripheral blood. V is TRBV12-3 or TRBV12-4 and J is TRBJ1-6; TRBD1 is a possible D gene (5 bases). This clonotype was obtained from a woman aged 18-29 years with acute or convalescent COVID-19. CDR3 coding DNA: TGTGCCAGCAGTTTACAGCTTTCAGGGCCCCTCCACTTT. Translating gives CASSLQLSGPLHF.